The 19 T cell receptor beta chains reported below all come from one sample, sequenced in a study of T cell responses to AZD1222 COVID-19 vaccine (dated by TCRdb to the early 2020s). The sample's time point label is to be understood as: about 28 days (+/-7) after the second vaccine dose. What the treatment or condition label conveys for this sample: meningococcal conjugate vaccine given as trial control. Library creation used the immunoSEQ multiplex PCR assay. Imported from immuneACCESS, the table was reduced by TCRdb to in-frame sequences with V and J called. These copies leave out some clones; in studies compared against another copy, an unresolved V gene accounts for under half, and the cause of the remainder is not known. Within this sample are about 200,000 clones, with about 94% of them counted one time only. The ten largest make up 1.5% to 2% of the sample. This specimen was peripheral blood, taken 28 days after the second dose of the MenACWY control vaccine. These receptors all stem from an adult who received the MenACWY meningococcal vaccine as a control.

The V and J genes are TRBV28 and TRBJ2-1; D may be TRBD2 (5 bases). The CDR3 contains 12 residues. The germline V gene encodes CDR1 MDHEN and CDR2 SYDVKM. V was clipped by 7 bases and J by 3 bases, with 7 bases between them. The CDR3: CASTGLYNEQFF. Here the CDR3 DNA reads TGTGCCAGCACAGGACTCTACAATGAGCAGTTCTTC.

The CDR3 bases are TGTGCCAGCAGCCAGGGGACCCCTGAAGCTTTCTTT. This gives the protein CASSQGTPEAFF. This chain uses TRBV7-9 with TRBJ1-1; a weak D match, TRBD1 (6 bases). Per germline, CDR1 SEHNR and CDR2 FQNEAQ (reference sequence). V lost 5 bases, J lost 6 bases, and 10 bases lay in between. The CDR3 extends over 12 amino acids.

J is TRBJ1-5 and V is TRBV7-9; perhaps TRBD1 as D (5 bases). There are 17 residues in the CDR3. Deletions cut 3 bases from V and 0 bases from J, with 15 bases between. CDR1 SEHNR and CDR2 FQNEAQ come from the germline V gene (reference sequence). This CDR3 reads CASSLGTTGDSNQPQHF. The CDR3 DNA reads TGTGCCAGCAGCTTGGGGACGACTGGGGATAGCAATCAGCCCCAGCATTTT. Complete variable domain (other parts from reference TRBV7-9 and TRBJ1-5): DTGVSQNPRHKITKRGQNVTFRCDPISEHNRLYWYRQTLGQGPEFLTYFQNEAQLEKSRLLSDRFSAERPKGSFSTLEIQRTEQGDSAMYLCASSLGTTGDSNQPQHFGDGTRLSIL.

The chain is built from TRBV13 and TRBJ1-1, with D tentatively TRBD1 (6 bases). The CDR3 length is 17 residues. Trimming took off 2 bases at V and 5 bases at J, with 21 bases between the two ends. Germline V lookup: CDR1 PRHDT, CDR2 FYEKMQ (reference sequence). As DNA, the CDR3 is TGTGCCAGCAGCTTAAAGGTGGGGGGGACACTGGAGACTGAAGCTTTCTTT. This gives the protein CASSLKVGGTLETEAFF.

CDR3 sequence: CAWSVQGANEQFF. CDR3 in DNA: TGTGCCTGGAGTGTGCAGGGTGCGAATGAGCAGTTCTTC. This chain joins TRBV30 and TRBJ2-1, with D possibly being TRBD1 (5 bases). V was trimmed by 0 bases and J by 7 bases, leaving 10 bases between them. The V gene's germline CDR1 is GTSNPN and CDR2 SVGIG (reference sequence). There are 13 residues in the CDR3.

The V and J genes are TRBV7-2 and TRBJ1-6, with D unresolved. Germline V gives CDR1 SGHTA, CDR2 FQGNSA. The CDR3 has 14 residues. V dropped 5 bases and J dropped 6 bases, with 11 bases sitting between them. The CDR3: CASSPGSLNSPLHF. CDR3 coding DNA: TGTGCCAGCAGCCCCGGGTCTCTTAATTCACCCCTCCACTTT.

The chain carries TRBV9 and TRBJ2-6; D gene uncertain. CDR1 SGDLS and CDR2 YYNGEE come from the germline V gene. The V end lost 0 bases, the J end lost 2 bases, and 12 bases lay between the germline ends. This CDR3 has 17 amino acids. For the CDR3, the DNA is TGTGCCAGCAGCGTAGCTACGTTGGGTGCTGGGGCCAACGTCCTGACTTTC. Its translation: CASSVATLGAGANVLTF.

This clone was observed once. The rearrangement joins TRBV9 to TRBJ2-1; TRBD2 matches at 8 bases. The CDR3 sequence is 17 residues long. V was pared by 0 bases and J by 3 bases, with 8 bases of the junction left unmatched. CDR1 and CDR2 (germline): SGDLS, YYNGEE. The CDR3 coding sequence is TGTGCCAGCAGCGTAGCTCCTCCGGGAGGGGACTACAATGAGCAGTTCTTC. Protein product: CASSVAPPGGDYNEQFF.

The V gene is TRBV18, the J gene TRBJ1-5; unclear D gene. Per the germline V gene, CDR1 is KGHSH and CDR2 is LQKENI. V shed 2 bases and J shed 0 bases, with 17 bases lying between them. The CDR3 length is 18 residues. Here the CDR3 DNA reads TGTGCCAGCTCACCAAGTGCCAACATTAGGGATAGCAATCAGCCCCAGCATTTT. This translates into CASSPSANIRDSNQPQHF.

This clone was picked up a small number of times. The V gene is TRBV24-1, the J gene TRBJ2-3, with D unresolved. V was pared by 7 bases and J by 2 bases, with 18 bases between. This CDR3 spans 16 amino acids. Germline CDR1 is KGHDR and CDR2 is SFDVKD. The CDR3 sequence: CATSPWSGVDTDTQYF. CDR3 DNA sequence: TGTGCCACCAGCCCATGGTCCGGCGTTGACACAGATACGCAGTATTTT.

V and J are TRBV11-1 and TRBJ1-5, with a possible D match to TRBD1 (6 bases). V was shortened by 4 bases and J by 2 bases, with 12 bases between the two germline ends. This CDR3 has 15 amino acids. In germline, CDR1 is SGHAT, CDR2 FQDESV (reference sequence). Written as DNA, the CDR3 is TGTGCCAGCAGCTCCAGGGGAACGGGCAATCAGCCCCAGCATTTT. It codes for CASSSRGTGNQPQHF. Full variable domain (outside the CDR3, taken from reference TRBV11-1 and TRBJ1-5): EAEVAQSPRYKITEKSQAVAFWCDPISGHATLYWYRQILGQGPELLVQFQDESVVDDSQLPKDRFSAERLKGVDSTLKIQPAELGDSAMYLCASSSRGTGNQPQHFGDGTRLSIL.

This rearrangement joins TRBV3-1 (or the pseudogene TRBV3-2) to TRBJ2-3; perhaps D is TRBD1 or TRBD2 (5 bases each). The V end was cut by 5 bases, the J end by 6 bases, with 15 bases between. This CDR3 is 14 amino acids long. Germline lookup yields CDR1 LGHDT and CDR2 YNNKEL (reference sequence). CDR3 region: CASSSTVRDDTQYF. The CDR3 coding sequence is TGTGCCAGCAGCTCCACAGTCAGGGACGATACGCAGTATTTT.

The rearrangement uses TRBV19 and TRBJ2-3; no clear D gene. The V end was cut by 7 bases, the J end by 1 base, with 6 bases between. This CDR3 is built from 12 residues. From germline, CDR1 is LNHDA and CDR2 SQIVND (reference sequence). The CDR3 nucleotides are TGTGCCAGTAATACCCGCACAGATACGCAGTATTTT. Its protein is CASNTRTDTQYF.

This chain's CDR3 is CASSVDGRGLEQYF. CDR3 DNA: TGTGCCAGCAGCGTAGACGGGAGAGGGCTCGAGCAGTACTTC. V usage is TRBV9 and J usage is TRBJ2-7; TRBD2 is a possible D gene (6 bases). The germline V gene encodes CDR1 SGDLS and CDR2 YYNGEE. Trimming removed 0 bases from V and 6 bases from J, with 13 bases in between. The CDR3 consists of 14 residues.

The V gene is TRBV6-6, the J gene TRBJ1-2, with unresolved D. Trimming took off 5 bases at V and 4 bases at J, with 11 bases between the two ends. This CDR3 is built from 13 residues. CDR1 MNHNY and CDR2 SVGAGI come from the germline V gene (reference sequence). The CDR3 sequence is CASSLGDSYGYTF. The CDR3 nucleotides are TGTGCCAGCAGTCTCGGAGATAGCTATGGCTACACCTTC.

The V call is TRBV4-3, the J call TRBJ2-1, with D perhaps TRBD1 (6 bases). The V and J ends lost 1 base and 0 bases respectively, with 10 bases between them. The CDR3 covers 16 residues. Germline lookup yields CDR1 LGHNA and CDR2 YSLEER. CDR3 DNA sequence: TGCGCCAGCAGCCAAGCCGACAGGAGCTCCTACAATGAGCAGTTCTTC. It specifies CASSQADRSSYNEQFF.

The genes are TRBV5-4 and TRBJ1-6; D is unclear. The ends were cut back, 0 bases at V and 4 bases at J, with 5 bases in the middle. Looked up from germline, CDR1 is SGHNT and CDR2 is YYREEE (reference sequence). The CDR3 length is 14 residues. DNA of the CDR3: TGTGCCAGCAGCTTGGAACAGTATAATTCACCCCTCCACTTT. The encoded protein is CASSLEQYNSPLHF.

V and J are TRBV10-3 and TRBJ2-1; no definite D call. CDR1 and CDR2 (germline): ENHRY, SYGVKD. This CDR3 region has 17 residues. With 0 bases removed from V and 4 bases from J, the gap between germline ends came to 16 bases. In DNA, the CDR3 is TGTGCCATCAGTGAGTCACGGACGGCTAGTAGGTACAATGAGCAGTTCTTC. It encodes CAISESRTASRYNEQFF.

V is TRBV5-5 and J is TRBJ2-7; the D is unclear. Trimming stripped 1 base from V and 1 base from J, with 9 bases between. Germline loops: CDR1 SGHKS, CDR2 YYEKEE (reference sequence). The CDR3 covers 14 residues. The chain's CDR3 is CASSLFSGSYEQYF. The CDR3 region has the DNA TGTGCCAGCAGCTTGTTCTCCGGATCCTACGAGCAGTACTTC.